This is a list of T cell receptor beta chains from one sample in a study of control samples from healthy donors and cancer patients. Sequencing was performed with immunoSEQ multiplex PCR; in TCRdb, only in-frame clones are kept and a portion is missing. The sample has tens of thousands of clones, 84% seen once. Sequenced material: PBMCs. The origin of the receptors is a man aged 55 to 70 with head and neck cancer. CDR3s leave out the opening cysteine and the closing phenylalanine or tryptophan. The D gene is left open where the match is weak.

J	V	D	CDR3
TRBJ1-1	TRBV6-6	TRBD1	ASSWDRANTEAF
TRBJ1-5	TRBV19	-	ASSIEDRRNQPQH
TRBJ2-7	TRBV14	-	ASSQEAHEQY
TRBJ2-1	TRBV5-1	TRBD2	ASSYTGTSGSYNEQF
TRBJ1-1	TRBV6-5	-	ASSRHLDSNTEAF
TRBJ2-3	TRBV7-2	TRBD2	ASSLGLASTDTQY
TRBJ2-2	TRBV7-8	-	ASSLRWTTANGELF
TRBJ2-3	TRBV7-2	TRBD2	ASSLEPGGQY
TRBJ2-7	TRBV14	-	ASSQGTPKQY
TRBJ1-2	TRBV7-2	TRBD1	ASSLTIGTGPNYGYT
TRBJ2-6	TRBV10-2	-	ASSSAGANVLT
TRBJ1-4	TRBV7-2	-	ASSLTSGGEKLF
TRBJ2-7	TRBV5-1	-	ASSLTGTPYEQY
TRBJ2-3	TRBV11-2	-	ASSLGIGRGDTQY
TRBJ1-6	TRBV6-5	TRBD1	ASSLRQGVSPLH
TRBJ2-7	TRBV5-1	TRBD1	ASRSGQTTSYEQY
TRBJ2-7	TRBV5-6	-	ASSLVQASYEQY
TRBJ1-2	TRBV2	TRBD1	ASSLDRGHNYGYT
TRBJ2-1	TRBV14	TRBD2	ASSQGSVASGRYNEQF
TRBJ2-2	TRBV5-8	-	ASRLLSGNTGELF
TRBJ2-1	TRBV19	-	ASSATISSYNEQF
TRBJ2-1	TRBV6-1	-	ASSEQGYNEQF
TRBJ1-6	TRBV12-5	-	ASGQSAGGNALH
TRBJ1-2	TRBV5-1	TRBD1	ASSSGQGSYGYT
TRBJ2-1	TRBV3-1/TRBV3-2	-	ASSPTQSTYNEQF
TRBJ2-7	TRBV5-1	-	ASSLGNTGTLRYEQY
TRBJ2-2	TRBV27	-	ASSRSVGAGELF
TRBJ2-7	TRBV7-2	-	ASSLRRDYEQY
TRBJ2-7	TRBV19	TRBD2	TLGTSGRLEQY
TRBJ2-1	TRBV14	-	ASSQSVGEQF
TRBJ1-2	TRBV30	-	AWSHRENYGYT
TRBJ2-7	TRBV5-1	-	ASTLGAGGDYEQY
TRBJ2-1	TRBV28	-	ATSVLAAYNEQF
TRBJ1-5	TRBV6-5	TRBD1	ASSYGTGAEPQH
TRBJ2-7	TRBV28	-	ASSLRQGNTYEQY
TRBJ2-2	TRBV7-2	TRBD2	ASSFLAGGAGELF
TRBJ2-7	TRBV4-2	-	ASSQELRDSYEQY
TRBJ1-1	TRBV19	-	ASSMAWNTEAF
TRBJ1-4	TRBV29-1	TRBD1	SVSSGTVLSGNEKLF
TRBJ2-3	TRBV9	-	ASSVGGVSTDTQY
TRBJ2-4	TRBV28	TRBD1	ASSSPRTGGMDIQY
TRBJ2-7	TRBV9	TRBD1	ASSRQGSEQY
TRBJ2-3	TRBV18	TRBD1	ASSPPNRGSTDTQY
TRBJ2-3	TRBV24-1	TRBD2	ATSDPGLAGETSSSDTQY
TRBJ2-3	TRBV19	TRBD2	ASRTSGSDTQY
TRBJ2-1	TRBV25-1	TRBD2	ASLRAGGSYNEQF
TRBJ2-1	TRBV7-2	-	ASSLGASYEQF
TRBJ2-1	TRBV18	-	ASSPMRRDNEQF
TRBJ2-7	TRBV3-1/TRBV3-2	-	ASSQGGSFYEQY
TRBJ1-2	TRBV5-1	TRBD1	ASSSGTGPIGYT
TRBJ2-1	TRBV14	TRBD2	ASRGTSGRSRYNEQF
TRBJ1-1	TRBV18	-	ASSGEVRTEAF
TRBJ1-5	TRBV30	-	AWSVRGNQPQH
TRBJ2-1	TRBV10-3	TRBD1	AISGTGTSLSNEQF
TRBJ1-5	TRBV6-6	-	ASSYSARDNQPQH
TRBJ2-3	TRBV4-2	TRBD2	ASSHPRGRGSTDTQY